These 23 T cell receptor beta chains came from one sample sequenced in a study of blood T cell repertoires in COVID-19. Repertoires were generated with immunoSEQ multiplex PCR, while TCRdb's copy carries only in-frame clones and drops some. The table includes around 270,000 clones, around 84% detected once. The sample was peripheral blood. These receptors were taken from a man in his sixties with acute or convalescent COVID-19.

This clone came up once. The chain recombines TRBV5-1 with TRBJ2-2; 7 nucleotides agree with TRBD2. The V gene end was trimmed by 5 bases and the J gene end by 7 bases; junction bases not matched to a gene: 5. This CDR3 has 13 amino acids. The germline CDR1 and CDR2 sequences are SGHRS and YFSETQ. CDR3 DNA: TGCGCCAGCAGGCTCCGGGAGGACGGGGAGCTGTTTTTT. This codes for CASRLREDGELFF.

The chain employs TRBV9 and TRBJ2-3, with TRBD2 matching 8 bases. Per germline, CDR1 SGDLS and CDR2 YYNGEE. The CDR3 extends over 15 amino acids. The V segment lost 5 bases and the J segment 3 bases; nucleotides outside the gene matches: 8. Here the CDR3 reads CASRPAGVGTDTQYF. The CDR3 DNA follows: TGTGCCAGCAGGCCAGCGGGAGTTGGGACAGATACGCAGTATTTT. Filled out from reference TRBV9 and TRBJ2-3, the complete variable domain reads DSGVTQTPKHLITATGQRVTLRCSPRSGDLSVYWYQQSLDQGLQFLIQYYNGEERAKGNILERFSAQQFPDLHSELNLSSLELGDSALYFCASRPAGVGTDTQYFGPGTRLTVL.

Details on this clone: Other DNA sequences of this sample code for an identical CDR3. The chain carries TRBV19 and TRBJ2-1; D is possibly TRBD1 (6 bases). The CDR3 has 12 amino acids. The germline gives CDR1 LNHDA, CDR2 SQIVND (reference sequence). Trimming removed 2 bases at V and 8 bases at J, with 7 bases between. This CDR3 reads CASSISGDEQFF. CDR3 nucleotide sequence: TGTGCCAGTAGTATATCAGGGGATGAGCAGTTCTTC.

The chain has TRBV4-2 and TRBJ2-2, with D possibly TRBD2 on 5 matching bases. This CDR3 spans 14 amino acids. From germline, CDR1 is LGHNA and CDR2 YNFKEQ. V dropped 4 bases and J dropped 2 bases, with 8 bases sitting between them. In nucleotides, the CDR3 is TGTGCCAGCAGCCTCCGGGAAAACACCGGGGAGCTGTTTTTT. Its translation is CASSLRENTGELFF.

The V call is TRBV11-2, the J call TRBJ2-2; possible D gene TRBD2, 7 bases. The V gene lost 6 bases and the J gene lost 3 bases, with 14 bases spanning the gap. The CDR3 totals 15 residues. Germline assignment: CDR1 SGHAT and CDR2 FQNNGV. CDR3 DNA sequence: TGTGCCAGCAGTCAGAGGGGGGGGTACACCGGGGAGCTGTTTTTT. It yields the protein CASSQRGGYTGELFF.

This chain joins TRBV6-5 and TRBJ1-5; D is perhaps TRBD1 (6 bases). V lost 6 bases, J lost 0 bases, and 12 bases lay in between. The CDR3 covers 15 residues. CDR1 and CDR2 from the germline V gene are MNHEY and SVGAGI. Written as DNA, the CDR3 is TGTGCCAGCAGCCTAAGACAGGATAGCAATCAGCCCCAGCATTTT. It is translated as CASSLRQDSNQPQHF.

This chain joins TRBV2 and TRBJ1-1, with D possibly being TRBD1 (6 bases). CDR1 SNHLY and CDR2 FYNNEI come from the germline V gene. The CDR3 length is 15 residues. V lost 6 bases and J lost 1, with 15 bases in between. As DNA, the CDR3 is TGTGCCAGCAGGGCAGGGGATGTTACGAACACTGAAGCTTTCTTT. Encoded protein: CASRAGDVTNTEAFF.

This rearrangement joins TRBV19 to TRBJ1-5, with 9 bases fitting TRBD1. Germline lookup yields CDR1 LNHDA and CDR2 SQIVND (reference sequence). V shed 4 bases and J 0 bases; nucleotides not matched to a gene: 1. The CDR3 loop spans 15 amino acids. The chain's CDR3 is CASSRDRVSNQPQHF. Here the CDR3 DNA reads TGTGCCAGTAGTAGGGACAGGGTTAGCAATCAGCCCCAGCATTTT.

This clone was recorded a few times. The chain joins TRBV9 to TRBJ2-7; 12 bases are a match to TRBD2. The length of the CDR3 is 17 residues. CDR1 and CDR2 (germline): SGDLS, YYNGEE. V shed 3 bases and J 2 bases; nucleotides not matched to a gene: 9. CDR3 DNA: TGTGCCAGCAGCGCGGACCCGACTAGCGGGAGACCCTACGAGCAGTACTTC. The encoded protein is CASSADPTSGRPYEQYF.

The gene calls are TRBV28 and TRBJ2-5; perhaps TRBD2 as D (6 bases). Trimming removed 6 bases from V and 4 bases from J, with 18 bases in between. The CDR3 is made up of 15 amino acids. Germline CDR1 and CDR2: MDHEN and SYDVKM. The CDR3 bases are TGTGCCAGCAGCCCGAGTGGCGGGGCCAGAGAGACCCAGTACTTC. It translates to CASSPSGGARETQYF.

This chain connects TRBV4-3 to TRBJ1-2; D unclear. Trimming removed 0 bases from V and 4 bases from J, with 15 bases in between. The CDR3 totals 16 residues. Germline V gene sequence: CDR1 LGHNA, CDR2 YSLEER. CDR3 coding DNA: TGCGCCAGCAGCCAAGACAGGCCAAAGAACTTCTATGGCTACACCTTC. The encoded protein is CASSQDRPKNFYGYTF.

V gene TRBV4-2 combines with J gene TRBJ2-3; the match to TRBD2 covers 14 bases. Germline V gives CDR1 LGHNA, CDR2 YNFKEQ. The CDR3 spans 16 residues. The V and J ends lost 0 bases and 8 bases, in that order; junction bases with no gene match: 4. Here the CDR3 DNA reads TGTGCCAGCAGCCAAGATCCGACTAGCGGGGGGGCTACGCAGTATTTT. Translating it yields CASSQDPTSGGATQYF.

This clone was seen only once. The chain employs TRBV4-1 and TRBJ1-2, with a possible D match to TRBD1 (5 bases). CDR3 length: 16 residues. The V gene's germline CDR1 is MGHRA and CDR2 YSYEKL. Trimming took off 1 base at V and 1 base at J, with 13 bases between the two ends. CDR3 region: CASSQVVTGDNYGYTF. Written as DNA, the CDR3 is TGCGCCAGCAGCCAAGTGGTTACAGGAGATAACTATGGCTACACCTTC.

The chain links TRBV28 to TRBJ1-1; 9 nucleotides match TRBD1. V shed 5 bases, J shed 8 bases, and the junction held 9 bases outside the gene matches. The germline V gene has CDR1 MDHEN and CDR2 SYDVKM. This CDR3 has 14 residues. DNA of the CDR3: TGTGCCAGCAGTCTGCCGGACAGGGGTGTCGAAGCTTTCTTT. Translating gives CASSLPDRGVEAFF.

V usage is TRBV11-2 and J usage is TRBJ2-2; the match to TRBD2 covers 14 bases. V gave up 5 bases and J gave up 4 bases; unmatched junction bases: 3. Germline CDR1 SGHAT, CDR2 FQNNGV. The CDR3 totals 16 residues. The CDR3 coding sequence is TGTGCCAGCAGCAGACTAGCGGGAGGGCGCACCGGGGAGCTGTTTTTT. Protein: CASSRLAGGRTGELFF.

The CDR3 DNA reads as TGTGCCAGCAGTTACTACAGGGGATGGCAGTACTTC. Protein sequence: CASSYYRGWQYF. The chain carries TRBV12-3 or TRBV12-4 and TRBJ2-7; the match to TRBD1 covers 7 bases. Trimming removed 4 bases from V and 9 bases from J; junction bases left unmatched: 6. The CDR3 is 12 residues long.

The CDR3 DNA sequence: TGTGCCATCAGTACGGGACTAGCGGCACACTACGAGCAGTACTTC. This encodes CAISTGLAAHYEQYF. The chain recombines TRBV10-3 with TRBJ2-7; 11 nucleotides align to TRBD2. This CDR3 comprises 15 residues. With V trimmed by 5 bases and J by 3 bases, 6 bases remained unmatched. From germline, CDR1 is ENHRY and CDR2 SYGVKD.

The chain couples TRBV6-4 to TRBJ2-5; 7 bases agree with TRBD1. Germline assignment: CDR1 MRHNA and CDR2 SNTAGT. Trimming removed 5 bases from V and 2 bases from J; junction bases left unmatched: 2. CDR3 length equals 13 residues. This CDR3 is CASSRDRQETQYF. The CDR3 DNA reads as TGTGCCAGCAGTCGGGACAGACAAGAGACCCAGTACTTC.

In its sample, this clone was seen once. The chain recombines TRBV6-5 with TRBJ1-2, with TRBD1 identical over 8 bases. The ends lost 0 bases at V and 7 bases at J; junction bases unmatched: 4. The CDR3 runs 14 residues. Germline-derived CDR1 and CDR2 are MNHEY and SVGAGI. CDR3 DNA: TGTGCCAGCAGTTACTCGGACAGGGTGGGTGGCTACACCTTC. Residues: CASSYSDRVGGYTF.

The rearrangement links TRBV3-1 (or the pseudogene TRBV3-2) to TRBJ2-7, with TRBD1 identical over 12 bases. Germline V gives CDR1 LGHDT, CDR2 YNNKEL (reference sequence). Trimming removed 4 bases from V and 1 base from J; junction bases left unmatched: 5. CDR3 length: 16 residues. CDR3 bases: TGTGCCAGCAGCCGGGACAGGGGGCGCGGTTCCTACGAGCAGTACTTC. This gives the protein CASSRDRGRGSYEQYF.

V gene TRBV4-1 combines with J gene TRBJ1-6; no clear D. Germline-derived CDR1 and CDR2 are MGHRA and YSYEKL. Between the trimmed V and J ends, which lost 0 bases and 10 bases, there was a span of 10 bases. The CDR3 has 14 amino acids. This chain's CDR3 is CASSQDEGRSPLHF. CDR3 nucleotide sequence: TGCGCCAGCAGCCAAGACGAAGGGAGGTCACCCCTCCACTTT.

This clone was seen only a few times. The chain links TRBV5-3 to TRBJ2-7; 7 positions match TRBD2. TRBV5-3 carries the ORF label, with uncertain function. This CDR3 has 14 residues. Germline trimming cut 6 bases from V and 2 bases from J; bases unmatched to any gene: 8. CDR3 nucleotide sequence: TGTGCCAGAATTCCGTCCCGGGAGGCCTACGAGCAGTACTTC. This sequence encodes CARIPSREAYEQYF.

This sequence joins TRBV19 and TRBJ2-1, with D perhaps matching TRBD2 (6 bases). Trimming shortened V by 3 bases and J by 12 bases, and 9 bases separated the two germline ends. The length of the CDR3 is 11 residues. CDR1 and CDR2 from the germline V gene are LNHDA and SQIVND (reference sequence). CDR3 sequence (DNA): TGTGCCAGTAGTATCGGGGGTAGGCAGTTCTTC. Protein product: CASSIGGRQFF.